This TCR beta chain is drawn from a study of T-cell reconstitution after alpha-beta-depleted transplantation in children. The CDR3 has 12 amino acids. V was cut by 7 bases and J by 10 bases, with 14 bases left in between. Germline CDR1 and CDR2: SGHVS and FQNEAQ. A TCRbeta library incorporating unique molecular identifiers was prepared. TCRdb itself ran the PCR reads through MiXCR, one entry per CDR3 protein. The data show around 800,000 distinct CDR3 sequences, around 15% seen once. This clonotype came up a few times. Its antigen is unknown. Findings of the study overall: A year post-transplant, T-cell counts and diversity derived mostly from newly produced T cells. Several hundred graft clones that had expanded were reportedly the source of alpha-beta T cells about two months after transplant.

This TCR derives from a male patient under 18 who had a stem cell transplant for acute lymphoblastic leukemia, so the T cells may come from the graft donor. V usage is TRBV7-8 and J usage is TRBJ2-1; D is possibly TRBD2 (6 bases). This specimen was PBMCs, mostly from graft donor cells, taken 360 days after TCRalphabeta/CD19-depleted stem cell transplant. The CDR3 DNA reads as TGTGCCAGCAAGGGCGGGGCGCTCGAGCAGTTCTTC. This encodes CASKGGALEQFF. The variable domain in full, with the rest retrieved from reference TRBV7-8 and TRBJ2-1, is GAGVSQSPRYKVAKRGQDVALRCDPISGHVSLFWYQQALGQGPEFLTYFQNEAQLDKSGLPSDRFFAERPEGSVSTLKIQRTQQEDSAVYLCASKGGALEQFFGPGTRLTVL.